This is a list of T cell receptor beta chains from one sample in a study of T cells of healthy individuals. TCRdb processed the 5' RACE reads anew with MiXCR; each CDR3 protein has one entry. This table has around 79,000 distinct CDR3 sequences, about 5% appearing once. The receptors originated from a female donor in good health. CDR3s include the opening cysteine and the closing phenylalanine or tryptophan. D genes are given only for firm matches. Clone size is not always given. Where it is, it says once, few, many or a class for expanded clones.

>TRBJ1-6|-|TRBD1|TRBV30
CAWSADRANSPLHF
TGTGCCTGGAGTGCCGACAGGGCGAATTCACCCCTCCACTTT
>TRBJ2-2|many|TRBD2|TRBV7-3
CASSLRATSGRRELFF
TGTGCCAGCAGCTTACGGGCGACTAGCGGTCGCCGGGAGCTGTTTTTT
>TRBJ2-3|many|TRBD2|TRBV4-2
CASSQDPSGTFRTDTQYF
TGTGCCAGCAGCCAAGACCCTAGCGGGACCTTCCGCACAGATACGCAGTATTTT
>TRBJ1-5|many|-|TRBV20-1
CSAPGDSHQPQHF
TGCAGTGCTCCGGGAGACTCCCATCAGCCCCAGCATTTT
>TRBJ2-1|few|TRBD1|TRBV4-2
CASSQEGEGGWSEQFF
TGTGCCAGCAGCCAAGAGGGTGAAGGGGGCTGGAGTGAGCAGTTCTTC
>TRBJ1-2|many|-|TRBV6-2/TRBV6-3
CASRGLIMGGADGYTF
TGTGCCAGCAGGGGACTTATCATGGGGGGCGCGGATGGCTACACCTTC
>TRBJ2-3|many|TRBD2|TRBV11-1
CASSLTSGTDTQYF
TGTGCCAGCAGCTTGACTAGCGGGACAGATACGCAGTATTTT
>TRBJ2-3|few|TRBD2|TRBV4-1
CASSQGLAGVPDTQYF
TGCGCCAGCAGCCAAGGACTAGCGGGAGTTCCAGATACGCAGTATTTT
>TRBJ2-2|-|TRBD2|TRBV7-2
CASSPGLAGVNTGELFF
TGTGCCAGCAGCCCGGGACTAGCGGGGGTGAACACCGGGGAGCTGTTTTTT
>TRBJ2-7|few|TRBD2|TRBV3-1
CASSRYGAGAHEQYF
TGTGCCAGCAGCCGATACGGGGCGGGAGCCCACGAGCAGTACTTC
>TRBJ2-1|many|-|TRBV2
CASRDVGSEQFF
TGTGCCAGCAGGGACGTGGGGAGTGAGCAGTTCTTC
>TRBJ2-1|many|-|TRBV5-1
CASSYITGALAYNEQFF
TGCGCCAGCAGCTACATAACCGGGGCCCTAGCCTACAATGAGCAGTTCTTC
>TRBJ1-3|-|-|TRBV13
CASSLTRNTIYF
TGTGCCAGCAGCCTGACGCGAAACACCATATATTTT
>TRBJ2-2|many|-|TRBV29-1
CSVEAGHTGELFF
TGCAGCGTTGAGGCAGGGCACACCGGGGAGCTGTTTTTT
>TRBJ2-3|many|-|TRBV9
CASSVDPAENTDTQYF
TGTGCCAGCAGCGTAGACCCTGCCGAAAACACAGATACGCAGTATTTT
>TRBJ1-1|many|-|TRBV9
CASSPVSWGEAFF
TGTGCCAGCAGCCCGGTTTCCTGGGGTGAAGCTTTCTTT
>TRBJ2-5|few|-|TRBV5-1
CASSLSHPRRTYQETQYF
TGCGCCAGCAGCTTGTCCCATCCACGCAGAACGTACCAAGAGACCCAGTACTTC
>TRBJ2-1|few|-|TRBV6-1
CASSEARRMANEQFF
TGTGCCAGCAGTGAAGCGCGTAGGATGGCAAATGAGCAGTTCTTC
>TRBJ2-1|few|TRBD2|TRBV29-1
CSVRGLAGVHNEQFF
TGCAGCGTCCGAGGGCTAGCGGGAGTACACAATGAGCAGTTCTTC
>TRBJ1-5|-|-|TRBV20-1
CSARGTGLGNQPQHF
TGCAGTGCTAGGGGCACAGGGTTAGGGAATCAGCCCCAGCATTTT